This T cell receptor (beta chain) stems from a study of cytomegalovirus exposure and HLA in healthy donors. Findings of the study overall: An analysis was carried out later, and it reportedly showed fewer N-insertions in an Asian-associated ancestry cluster than the approximately 670-donor mean. Sequencing probably produced one cluster of sequence variants that were highly shared.

About this clone: Its antigen is as yet unknown.

All donors participated as healthy donors of bone marrow. Amplification used 60 Vbeta primers and 13 Jbeta primers. Data came from immunoSEQ multiplex PCR; TCRdb stores just in-frame clones and leaves some out. The profile shows some 110,000 clones, roughly two thirds of them singletons. The TCR was taken from a man aged 30 to 39 in good health and CMV-seronegative. Sample: PBMCs.

The CDR3 loop reads CASRLAAYQETQYF. The CDR3, as DNA: TGTGCCAGCAGGCTAGCGGCGTACCAAGAGACCCAGTACTTC. The chain uses TRBV2 and TRBJ2-5, with 7 positions matching TRBD2. The germline CDR1 and CDR2 sequences are SNHLY and FYNNEI. J was trimmed by 0 bases and V by 6 bases; bases with no gene match: 4. This CDR3 has 14 amino acids.